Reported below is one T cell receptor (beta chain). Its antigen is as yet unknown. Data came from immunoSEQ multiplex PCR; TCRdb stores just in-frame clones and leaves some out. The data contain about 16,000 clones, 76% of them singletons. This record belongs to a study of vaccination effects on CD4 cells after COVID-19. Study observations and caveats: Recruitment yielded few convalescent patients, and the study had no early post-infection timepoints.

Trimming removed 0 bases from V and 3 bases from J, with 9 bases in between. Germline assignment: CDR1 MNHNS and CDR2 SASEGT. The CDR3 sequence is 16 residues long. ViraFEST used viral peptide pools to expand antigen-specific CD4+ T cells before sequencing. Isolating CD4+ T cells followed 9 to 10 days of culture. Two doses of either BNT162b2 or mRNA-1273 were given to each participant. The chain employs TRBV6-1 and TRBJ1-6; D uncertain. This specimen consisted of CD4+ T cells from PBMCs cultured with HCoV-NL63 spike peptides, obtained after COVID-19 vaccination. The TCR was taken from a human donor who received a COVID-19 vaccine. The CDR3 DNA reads TGTGCCAGCAGTGAAGCGATAGGCCACTATAATTCACCCCTCCACTTT. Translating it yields CASSEAIGHYNSPLHF.